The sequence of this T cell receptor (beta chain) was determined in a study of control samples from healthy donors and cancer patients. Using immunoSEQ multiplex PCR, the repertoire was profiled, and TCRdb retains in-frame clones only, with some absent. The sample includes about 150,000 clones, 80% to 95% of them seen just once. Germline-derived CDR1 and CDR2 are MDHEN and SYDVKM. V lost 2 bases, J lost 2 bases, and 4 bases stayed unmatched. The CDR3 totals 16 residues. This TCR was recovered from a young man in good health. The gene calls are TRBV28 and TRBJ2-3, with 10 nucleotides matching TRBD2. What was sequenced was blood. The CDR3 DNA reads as TGTGCCAGCAGTTTAATGACTAGCGGGTTCACAGATACGCAGTATTTT. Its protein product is CASSLMTSGFTDTQYF.